This T cell receptor beta chain was profiled in a study of blood T cell repertoires in COVID-19. Study background: Sites in the United States, Italy and Spain provided acute and convalescent COVID-19 samples. Sources were T cells, B-cell-depleted T cells, or PBMCs; the material itself was cDNA or gDNA.

Clones were read by immunoSEQ multiplex PCR, and TCRdb kept only the in-frame ones, dropping some. In the table there are about 340,000 clones, less than 90% of which are singletons. Recruited during active infection, patients (from Seattle) were subsequently followed longitudinally. Germline CDR1 is SEHNR and CDR2 is FQNEAQ (reference sequence). The CDR3 loop spans 13 amino acids. Deletions cut 3 bases from V and 0 bases from J, with 5 bases between. Sequenced input: peripheral blood. J is TRBJ1-2 and V is TRBV7-9; no definite D call. This TCR was recovered from an older woman with COVID-19, enrolled during active disease. The CDR3 here is CASSLAANYGYTF. The CDR3 nucleotides read TGTGCCAGCAGCTTGGCAGCTAACTATGGCTACACCTTC.